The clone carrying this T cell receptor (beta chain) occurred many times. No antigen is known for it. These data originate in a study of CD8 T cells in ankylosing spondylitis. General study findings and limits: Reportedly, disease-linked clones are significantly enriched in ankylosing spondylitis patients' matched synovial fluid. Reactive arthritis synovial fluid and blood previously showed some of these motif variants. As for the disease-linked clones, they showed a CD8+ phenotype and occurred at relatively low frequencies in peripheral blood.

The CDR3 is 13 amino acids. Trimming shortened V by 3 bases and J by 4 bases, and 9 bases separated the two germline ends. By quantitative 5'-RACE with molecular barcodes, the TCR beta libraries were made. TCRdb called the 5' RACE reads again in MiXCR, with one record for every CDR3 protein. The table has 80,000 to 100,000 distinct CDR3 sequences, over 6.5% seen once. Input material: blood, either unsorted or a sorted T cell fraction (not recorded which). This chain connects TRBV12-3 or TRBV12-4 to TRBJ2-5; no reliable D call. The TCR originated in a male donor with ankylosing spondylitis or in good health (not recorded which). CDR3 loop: CASSFNSGETQYF. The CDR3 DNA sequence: TGTGCCAGCAGTTTCAACAGTGGAGAGACCCAGTACTTC.